This T cell receptor beta chain was observed in a study of blood T cell repertoires in COVID-19. The CDR3 is 16 residues long. V lost 5 bases to trimming and J lost 6 bases; unmatched junction nucleotides: 9. CDR1 is MDHEN, CDR2 SYDVKM, per germline. Generated by immunoSEQ multiplex PCR, the TCRdb table keeps only in-frame clones and is missing some. The sample has more than 300,000 clones, nearly 90% seen once. The V call is TRBV28, the J call TRBJ2-7; 14 bases are shared with TRBD2. This sequence was found in a woman between 40 and 55 years old with COVID-19, enrolled during active disease. Sequences were obtained from peripheral blood. The CDR3 DNA reads TGTGCCAGCAGTCCCCTCGAAGGACTAGCGGGAGGCGAGCAGTACTTC. Translating gives CASSPLEGLAGGEQYF.